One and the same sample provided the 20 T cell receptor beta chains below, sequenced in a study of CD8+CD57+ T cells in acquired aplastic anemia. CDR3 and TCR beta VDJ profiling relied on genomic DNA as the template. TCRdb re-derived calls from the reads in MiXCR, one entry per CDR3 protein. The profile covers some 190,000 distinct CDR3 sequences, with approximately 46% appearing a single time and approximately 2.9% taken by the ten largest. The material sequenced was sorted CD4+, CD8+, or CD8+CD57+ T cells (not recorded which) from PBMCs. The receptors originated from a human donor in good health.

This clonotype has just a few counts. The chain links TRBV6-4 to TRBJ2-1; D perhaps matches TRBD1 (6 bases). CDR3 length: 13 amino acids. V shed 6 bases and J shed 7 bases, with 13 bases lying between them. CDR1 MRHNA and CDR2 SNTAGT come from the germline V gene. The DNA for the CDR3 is TGTGCCAGCAGCGGGGACGACAGGAATGAGCAGTTCTTC. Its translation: CASSGDDRNEQFF.

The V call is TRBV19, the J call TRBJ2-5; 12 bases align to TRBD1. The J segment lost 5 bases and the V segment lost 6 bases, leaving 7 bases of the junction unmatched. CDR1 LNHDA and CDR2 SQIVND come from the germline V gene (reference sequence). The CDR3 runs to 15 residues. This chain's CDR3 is CASRPGTGGAETQYF. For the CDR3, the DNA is TGTGCCAGTAGGCCGGGGACAGGGGGCGCGGAGACCCAGTACTTC.

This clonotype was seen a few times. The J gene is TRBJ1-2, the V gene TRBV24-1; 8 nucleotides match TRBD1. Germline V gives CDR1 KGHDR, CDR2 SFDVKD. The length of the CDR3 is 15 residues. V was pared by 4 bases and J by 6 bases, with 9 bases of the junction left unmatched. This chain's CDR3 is CATSEGTGGVDGYTF. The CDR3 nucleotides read TGTGCCACCAGTGAAGGGACAGGCGGTGTAGATGGCTACACCTTC.

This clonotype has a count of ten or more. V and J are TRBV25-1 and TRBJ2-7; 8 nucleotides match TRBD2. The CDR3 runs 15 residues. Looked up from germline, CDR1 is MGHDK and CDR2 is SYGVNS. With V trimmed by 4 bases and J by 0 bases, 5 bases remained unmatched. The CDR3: CASSGPSGSSYEQYF. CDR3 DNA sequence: TGTGCCAGCAGTGGGCCAAGCGGGAGCTCCTACGAGCAGTACTTC.

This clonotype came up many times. The CDR3 bases are TGTGCCACCACGGTGAGGGGGGCCCCAAGTAATGAGCAGTTCTTC. Its translation is CATTVRGAPSNEQFF. The chain joins TRBV15 to TRBJ2-1, with D possibly being TRBD1 or TRBD2 (6 bases each). The V gene lost 7 bases and the J gene lost 7 bases, with 20 bases spanning the gap. The CDR3 contains 15 residues. The germline V gene has CDR1 LNHNV and CDR2 YYDKDF (reference sequence).

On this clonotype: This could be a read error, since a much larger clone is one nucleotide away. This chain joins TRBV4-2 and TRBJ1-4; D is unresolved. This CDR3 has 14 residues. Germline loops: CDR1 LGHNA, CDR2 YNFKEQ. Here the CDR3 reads CASSQTSSNEKLLF. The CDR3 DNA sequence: TGTGCCAGCAGCCAAACCAGCAGTAATGAAAAACTGCTTTTT.

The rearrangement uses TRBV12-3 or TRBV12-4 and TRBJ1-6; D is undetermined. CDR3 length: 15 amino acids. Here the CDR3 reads CANTEGSLNNSPLHF. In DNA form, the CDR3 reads TGTGCTAATACGGAAGGGAGCCTTAATAATTCACCCCTCCACTTT.

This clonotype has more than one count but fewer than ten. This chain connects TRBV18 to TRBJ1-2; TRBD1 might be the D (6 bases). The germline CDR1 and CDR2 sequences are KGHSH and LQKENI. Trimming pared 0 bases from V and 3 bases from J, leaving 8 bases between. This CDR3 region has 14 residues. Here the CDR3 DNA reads TGTGCCAGCTCACCACCAGGGGGGGACTATGGCTACACCTTC. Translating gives CASSPPGGDYGYTF.

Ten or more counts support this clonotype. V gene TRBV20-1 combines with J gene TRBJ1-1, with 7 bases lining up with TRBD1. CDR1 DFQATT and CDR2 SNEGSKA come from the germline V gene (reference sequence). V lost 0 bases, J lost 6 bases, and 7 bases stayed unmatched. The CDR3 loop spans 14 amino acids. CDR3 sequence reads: CSARDFRGSAEAFF. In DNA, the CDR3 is TGCAGTGCTAGAGATTTCAGGGGGAGCGCTGAAGCTTTCTTT.

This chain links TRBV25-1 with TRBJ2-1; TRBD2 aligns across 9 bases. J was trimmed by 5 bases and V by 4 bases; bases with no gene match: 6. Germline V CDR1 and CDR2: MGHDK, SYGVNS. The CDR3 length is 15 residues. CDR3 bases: TGTGCCAGCAGTGGTGCTAGCGGGGCAGACAATGAGCAGTTCTTC. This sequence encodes CASSGASGADNEQFF.

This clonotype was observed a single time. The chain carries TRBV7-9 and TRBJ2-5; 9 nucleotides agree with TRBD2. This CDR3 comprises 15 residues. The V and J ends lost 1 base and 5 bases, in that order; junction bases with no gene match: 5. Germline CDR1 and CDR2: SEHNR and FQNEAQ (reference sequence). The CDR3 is CASSLVTSGEETQYF. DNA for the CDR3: TGTGCCAGCAGCTTAGTGACTAGCGGAGAGGAGACCCAGTACTTC.

CDR3 nucleotide sequence: TGCGCCAGCAGCTTGGAGAGCGAGACAGATACGCAGTATTTT. Translated: CASSLESETDTQYF. This sequence joins TRBV5-1 and TRBJ2-3; D ambiguous. Looked up from germline, CDR1 is SGHRS and CDR2 is YFSETQ. V lost 0 bases and J lost 3, with 8 bases in between. The CDR3 loop spans 14 amino acids.

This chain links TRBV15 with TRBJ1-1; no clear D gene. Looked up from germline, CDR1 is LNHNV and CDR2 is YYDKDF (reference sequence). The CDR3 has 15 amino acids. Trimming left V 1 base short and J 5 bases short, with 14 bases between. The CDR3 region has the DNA TGTGCCACCAGCAGAGTTGATGGGGATTGGACTGAAGCTTTCTTT. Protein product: CATSRVDGDWTEAFF.

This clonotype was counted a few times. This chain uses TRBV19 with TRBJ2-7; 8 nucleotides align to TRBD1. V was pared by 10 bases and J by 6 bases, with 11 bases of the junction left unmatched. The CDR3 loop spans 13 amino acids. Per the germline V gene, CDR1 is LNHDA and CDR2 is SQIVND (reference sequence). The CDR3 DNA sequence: TGTGCCACCAAGGACAGGGTAAACGCCGAGCAGTACTTC. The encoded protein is CATKDRVNAEQYF. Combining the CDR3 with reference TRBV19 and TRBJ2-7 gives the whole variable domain DGGITQSPKYLFRKEGQNVTLSCEQNLNHDAMYWYRQDPGQGLRLIYYSQIVNDFQKGDIAEGYSVSREKKESFPLTVTSAQKNPTAFYLCATKDRVNAEQYFGPGTRLTVT.

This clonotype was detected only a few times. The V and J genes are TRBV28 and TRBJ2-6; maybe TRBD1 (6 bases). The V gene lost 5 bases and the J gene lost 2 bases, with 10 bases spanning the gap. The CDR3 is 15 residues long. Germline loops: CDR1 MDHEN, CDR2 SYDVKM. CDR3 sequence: CASSHRTAGANVLTF. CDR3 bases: TGTGCCAGCAGTCACCGGACAGCTGGGGCCAACGTCCTGACTTTC.

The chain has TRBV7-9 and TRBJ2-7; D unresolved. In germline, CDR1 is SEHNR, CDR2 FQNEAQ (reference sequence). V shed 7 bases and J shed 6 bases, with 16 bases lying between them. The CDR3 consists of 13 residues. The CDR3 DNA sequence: TGTGCCAGCACCCAAACCGTCGCGGTCGAGCAGTACTTC. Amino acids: CASTQTVAVEQYF.

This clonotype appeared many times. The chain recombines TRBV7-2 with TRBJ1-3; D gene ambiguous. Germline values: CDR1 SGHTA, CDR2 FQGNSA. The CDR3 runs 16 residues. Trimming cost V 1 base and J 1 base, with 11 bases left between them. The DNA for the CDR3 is TGTGCCAGCAGCTTAGGCCCGGTCGAATCTGGAAACACCATATATTTT. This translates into CASSLGPVESGNTIYF. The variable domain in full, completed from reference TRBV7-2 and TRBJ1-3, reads GAGVSQSPSNKVTEKGKDVELRCDPISGHTALYWYRQSLGQGLEFLIYFQGNSAPDKSGLPSDRFSAERTGGSVSTLTIQRTQQEDSAVYLCASSLGPVESGNTIYFGEGSWLTVV.

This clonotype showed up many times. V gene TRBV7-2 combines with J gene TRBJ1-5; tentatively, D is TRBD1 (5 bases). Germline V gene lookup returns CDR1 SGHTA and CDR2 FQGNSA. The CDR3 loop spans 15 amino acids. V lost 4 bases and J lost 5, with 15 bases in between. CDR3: CASSSRGGGDQPQHF. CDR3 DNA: TGTGCCAGCAGCTCACGGGGGGGTGGTGATCAGCCCCAGCATTTT.

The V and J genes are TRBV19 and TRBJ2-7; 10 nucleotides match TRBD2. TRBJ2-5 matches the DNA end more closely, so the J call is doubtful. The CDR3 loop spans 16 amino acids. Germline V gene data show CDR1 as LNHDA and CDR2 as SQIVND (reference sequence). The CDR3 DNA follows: TGTGCCAGTAGTATATACTCTAGCGGGAGAATGGAGACCCAGTACTTC. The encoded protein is CASSIYSSGRMETQYF.

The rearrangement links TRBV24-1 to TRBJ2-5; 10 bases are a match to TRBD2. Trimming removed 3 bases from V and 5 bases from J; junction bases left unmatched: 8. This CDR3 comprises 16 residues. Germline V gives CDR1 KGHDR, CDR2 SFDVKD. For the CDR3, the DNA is TGTGCCACCAGTGATGGTGTAGCGGGAGGTTGGGAGACCCAGTACTTC. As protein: CATSDGVAGGWETQYF.